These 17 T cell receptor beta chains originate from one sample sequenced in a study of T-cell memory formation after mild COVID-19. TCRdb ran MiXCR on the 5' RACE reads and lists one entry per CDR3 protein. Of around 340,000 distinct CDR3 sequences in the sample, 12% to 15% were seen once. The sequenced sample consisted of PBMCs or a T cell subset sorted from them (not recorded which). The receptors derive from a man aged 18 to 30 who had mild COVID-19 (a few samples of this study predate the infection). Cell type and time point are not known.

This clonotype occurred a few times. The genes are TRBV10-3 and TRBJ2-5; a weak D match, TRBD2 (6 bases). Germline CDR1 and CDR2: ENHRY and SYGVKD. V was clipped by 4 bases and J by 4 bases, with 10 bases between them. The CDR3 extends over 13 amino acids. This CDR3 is CAISVGTGETQYF. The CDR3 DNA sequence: TGTGCCATCAGTGTAGGGACTGGAGAGACCCAGTACTTC.

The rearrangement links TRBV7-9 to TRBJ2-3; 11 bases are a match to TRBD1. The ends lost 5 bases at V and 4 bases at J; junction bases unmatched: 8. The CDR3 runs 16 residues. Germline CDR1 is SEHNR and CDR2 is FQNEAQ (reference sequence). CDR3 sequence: CASSLRDRGTPDTQYF. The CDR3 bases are TGTGCCAGCAGCCTCCGGGACAGGGGGACTCCAGATACGCAGTATTTT.

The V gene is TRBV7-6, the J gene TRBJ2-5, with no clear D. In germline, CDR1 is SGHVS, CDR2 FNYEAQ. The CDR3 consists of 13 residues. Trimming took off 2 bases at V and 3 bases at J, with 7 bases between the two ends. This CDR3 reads CASSLTRKETQYF. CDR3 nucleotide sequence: TGTGCCAGCAGCTTAACCCGAAAAGAGACCCAGTACTTC.

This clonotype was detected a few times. CDR3 residues: CASSQLQGGTEAFF. CDR3 in DNA: TGCGCCAGCAGCCAACTACAGGGGGGGACTGAAGCTTTCTTT. This rearrangement joins TRBV4-3 to TRBJ1-1, with 8 positions matching TRBD1. Trimming removed 2 bases from V and 5 bases from J; junction bases left unmatched: 4. This CDR3 is 14 amino acids long. CDR1 is LGHNA and CDR2 is YSLEER in the germline V gene.

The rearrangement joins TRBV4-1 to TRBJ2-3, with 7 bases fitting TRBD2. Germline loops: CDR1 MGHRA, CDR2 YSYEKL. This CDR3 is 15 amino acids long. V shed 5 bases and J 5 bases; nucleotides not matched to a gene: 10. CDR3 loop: CASSERAGERDTQYF. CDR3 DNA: TGCGCCAGCAGCGAACGGGCGGGGGAAAGAGATACGCAGTATTTT.

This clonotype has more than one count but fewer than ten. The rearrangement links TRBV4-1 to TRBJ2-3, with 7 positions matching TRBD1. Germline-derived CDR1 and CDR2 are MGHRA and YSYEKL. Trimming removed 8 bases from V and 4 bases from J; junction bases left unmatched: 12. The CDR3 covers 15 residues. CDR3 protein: CASRRVGGGPDTQYF. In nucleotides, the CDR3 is TGCGCCAGCCGCCGGGTAGGGGGCGGGCCAGATACGCAGTATTTT.

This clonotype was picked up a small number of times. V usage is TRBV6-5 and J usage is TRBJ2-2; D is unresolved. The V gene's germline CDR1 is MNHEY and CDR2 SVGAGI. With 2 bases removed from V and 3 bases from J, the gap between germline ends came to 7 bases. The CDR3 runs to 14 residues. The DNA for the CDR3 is TGTGCCAGCAGTTACCTGGTCGACACCGGGGAGCTGTTTTTT. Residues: CASSYLVDTGELFF.

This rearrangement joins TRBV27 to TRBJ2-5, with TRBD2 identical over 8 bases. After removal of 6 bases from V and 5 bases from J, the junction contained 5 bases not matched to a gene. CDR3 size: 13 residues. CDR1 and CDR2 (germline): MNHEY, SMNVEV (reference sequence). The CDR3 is CASRRGAAETQYF. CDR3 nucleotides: TGTGCCAGCAGGCGGGGGGCGGCGGAGACCCAGTACTTC.

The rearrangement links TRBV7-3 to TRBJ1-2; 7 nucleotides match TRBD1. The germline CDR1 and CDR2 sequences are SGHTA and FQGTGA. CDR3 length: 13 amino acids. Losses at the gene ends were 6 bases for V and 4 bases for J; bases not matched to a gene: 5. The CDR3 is CASRGEGAYGYTF. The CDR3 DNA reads TGTGCCAGCAGGGGTGAGGGGGCCTATGGCTACACCTTC.

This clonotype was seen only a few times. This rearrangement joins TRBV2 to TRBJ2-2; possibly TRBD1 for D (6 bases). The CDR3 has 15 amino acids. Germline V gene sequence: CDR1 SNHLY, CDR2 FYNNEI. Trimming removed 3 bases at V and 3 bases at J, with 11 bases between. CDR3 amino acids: CASSDFQGYTGELFF. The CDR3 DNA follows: TGTGCCAGCAGTGATTTTCAGGGGTACACCGGGGAGCTGTTTTTT.

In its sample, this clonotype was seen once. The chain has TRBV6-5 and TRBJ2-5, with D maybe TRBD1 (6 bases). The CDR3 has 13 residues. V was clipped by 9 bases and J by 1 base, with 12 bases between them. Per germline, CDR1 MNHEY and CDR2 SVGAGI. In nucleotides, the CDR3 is TGTGCCAGTAGGGACACTTTCCAAGAGACCCAGTACTTC. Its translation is CASRDTFQETQYF.

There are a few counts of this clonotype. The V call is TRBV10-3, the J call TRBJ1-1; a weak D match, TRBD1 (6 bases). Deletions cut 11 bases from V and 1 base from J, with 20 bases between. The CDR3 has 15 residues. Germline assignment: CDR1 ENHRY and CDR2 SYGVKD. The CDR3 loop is CASRAGEVRNTEAFF. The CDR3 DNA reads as TGTGCCTCACGGGCAGGGGAGGTGAGGAACACTGAAGCTTTCTTT.

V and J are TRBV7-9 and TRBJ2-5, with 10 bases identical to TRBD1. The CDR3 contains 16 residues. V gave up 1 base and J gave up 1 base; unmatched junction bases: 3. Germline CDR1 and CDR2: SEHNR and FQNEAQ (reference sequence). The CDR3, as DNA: TGTGCCAGCAGCTTAGGGGACAGGGGTCCCCAAGAGACCCAGTACTTC. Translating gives CASSLGDRGPQETQYF.

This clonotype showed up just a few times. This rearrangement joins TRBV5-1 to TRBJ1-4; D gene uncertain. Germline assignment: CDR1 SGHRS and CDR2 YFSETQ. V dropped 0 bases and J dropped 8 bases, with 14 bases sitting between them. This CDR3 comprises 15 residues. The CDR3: CASSLVGGILEKLFF. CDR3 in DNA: TGCGCCAGCAGCTTGGTTGGCGGGATTCTGGAAAAACTGTTTTTT. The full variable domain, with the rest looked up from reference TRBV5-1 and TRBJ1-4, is KAGVTQTPRYLIKTRGQQVTLSCSPISGHRSVSWYQQTPGQGLQFLFEYFSETQRNKGNFPGRFSGRQFSNSRSEMNVSTLELGDSALYLCASSLVGGILEKLFFGSGTQLSVL.

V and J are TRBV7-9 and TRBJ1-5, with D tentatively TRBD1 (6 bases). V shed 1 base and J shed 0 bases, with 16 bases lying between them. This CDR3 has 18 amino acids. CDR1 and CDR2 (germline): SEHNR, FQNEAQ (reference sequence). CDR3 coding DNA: TGTGCCAGCAGCTTAGACGATGGGACACCGTATAGCAATCAGCCCCAGCATTTT. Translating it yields CASSLDDGTPYSNQPQHF.

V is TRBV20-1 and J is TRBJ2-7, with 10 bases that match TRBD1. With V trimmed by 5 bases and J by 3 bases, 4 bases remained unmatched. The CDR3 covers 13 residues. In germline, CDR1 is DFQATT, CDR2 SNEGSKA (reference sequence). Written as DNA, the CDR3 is TGCAGTGCTGGGAGGGACAGGGGCTACGAGCAGTACTTC. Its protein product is CSAGRDRGYEQYF.

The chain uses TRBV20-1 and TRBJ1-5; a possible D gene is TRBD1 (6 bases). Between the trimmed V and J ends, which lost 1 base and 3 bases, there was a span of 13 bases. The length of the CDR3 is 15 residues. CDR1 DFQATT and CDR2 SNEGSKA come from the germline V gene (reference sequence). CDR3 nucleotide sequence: TGCAGTGCTAGAGCGGACAGCAGAAACAATCAGCCCCAGCATTTT. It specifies CSARADSRNNQPQHF.